One sample yielded the 11 T cell receptor beta chains listed below, sequenced in a study of T cell changes during pregnancy in multiple sclerosis. The protocol was immunoSEQ multiplex PCR, while the TCRdb copy is restricted to in-frame clones and leaves out a portion. This sample has 12,000 or so clones; just under 95% occur once, and the top ten carry around 0.31%. Sequenced material: CD4+ T cells from peripheral blood mononuclear cells, taken before pregnancy. The receptors originated from a female donor with multiple sclerosis, enrolled in a pregnancy study.

The chain combines TRBV27 with TRBJ1-1, with TRBD1 identical over 9 bases. V shed 9 bases, J shed 2 bases, and the junction held 7 bases outside the gene matches. This CDR3 has 14 residues. Germline values: CDR1 MNHEY, CDR2 SMNVEV (reference sequence). CDR3 DNA sequence: TGTGCCAGTTGGGGACAGGGAAGAAACACTGAAGCTTTCTTT. It codes for CASWGQGRNTEAFF.

This clone is a singleton in its sample. The V gene is TRBV6-5, the J gene TRBJ1-6; no definite D call. The germline V and J ends were trimmed by 7 bases and 9 bases, with 13 bases remaining between them. Germline V CDR1 and CDR2: MNHEY, SVGAGI. The CDR3 totals 13 residues. DNA of the CDR3: TGTGCCAGCAAGGAGGCGCCGGGTTCACCCCTCCACTTT. Translating it yields CASKEAPGSPLHF.

V gene TRBV7-6 combines with J gene TRBJ2-1; TRBD1 agrees at 7 bases. V lost 2 bases, J lost 4 bases, and 2 bases stayed unmatched. Per germline, CDR1 SGHVS and CDR2 FNYEAQ. The CDR3 has 14 residues. The CDR3 nucleotides are TGTGCCAGCAGCTTATGGGACAGATACAATGAGCAGTTCTTC. Amino acid sequence: CASSLWDRYNEQFF.

V gene TRBV4-1 combines with J gene TRBJ1-1; TRBD1 is a possible D gene (6 bases). CDR3 length equals 16 residues. V dropped 3 bases and J dropped 3 bases, with 17 bases sitting between them. CDR1 and CDR2 (germline): MGHRA, YSYEKL. DNA of the CDR3: TGCGCCAGCAGCCATACTACAGGGTTGGTGGACACTGAAGCTTTCTTT. Protein product: CASSHTTGLVDTEAFF.

CDR3 nucleotides: TGTGCCAGCAGCCGAAGTTCCTTCGGTCGGGGAGACGGGGATGAAAAACTGTTTTTT. As protein: CASSRSSFGRGDGDEKLFF. The V and J genes are TRBV11-2 and TRBJ1-4, with no clear D. Trimming left V 5 bases short and J 6 bases short, with 28 bases between. There are 19 residues in the CDR3. Per the germline V gene, CDR1 is SGHAT and CDR2 is FQNNGV.

This clone was counted once. The rearrangement joins TRBV11-3 to TRBJ1-1, with D possibly TRBD1 on 5 matching bases. V was shortened by 1 base and J by 7 bases, with 10 bases between the two germline ends. The CDR3 runs to 13 residues. Germline CDR1 reads SGHNT; CDR2 reads YENEEA. For the CDR3, the DNA is TGTGCCAGCAGCTTAGGGGACTCCTATGAAGCTTTCTTT. It specifies CASSLGDSYEAFF.

This chain links TRBV27 with TRBJ2-1, with 8 bases lining up with TRBD2. The CDR3 extends over 14 amino acids. CDR1 and CDR2 (germline): MNHEY, SMNVEV (reference sequence). V lost 4 bases, J lost 9 bases, and 8 bases stayed unmatched. The CDR3 DNA reads as TGTGCCAGCAGTTCCCAGCGGGGGACGGGTGAGCAGTTCTTC. Amino acids: CASSSQRGTGEQFF.

The CDR3 region has the DNA TGTGCCAGCAGGGCGGTCTACAGGGGGACGAACACTGAAGCTTTCTTT. Its protein product is CASRAVYRGTNTEAFF. The rearrangement joins TRBV5-5 to TRBJ1-1, with 8 bases lining up with TRBD1. V dropped 5 bases and J dropped 1; count of bases not matched to a gene: 10. This CDR3 region has 16 residues. The germline V gene encodes CDR1 SGHKS and CDR2 YYEKEE (reference sequence).

This clone was seen once. J is TRBJ2-7 and V is TRBV7-9; 10 bases are shared with TRBD2. CDR1 is SEHNR, CDR2 FQNEAQ, per germline (reference sequence). The CDR3 is 18 residues long. V trimming: 3 bases; J trimming: 0 bases; junction bases outside the gene matches: 11. The CDR3 region has the DNA TGTGCCAGCAGCTTCTCGCACGGACTAGCGGATTACTCCTACGAGCAGTACTTC. This sequence encodes CASSFSHGLADYSYEQYF.

The chain has TRBV30 and TRBJ2-1, with 10 bases matching TRBD1. Germline assignment: CDR1 GTSNPN and CDR2 SVGIG (reference sequence). The ends lost 8 bases at V and 2 bases at J; junction bases unmatched: 18. CDR3 length: 18 amino acids. In DNA form, the CDR3 reads TGTGCCGGCGACTCGGGACAGGGGCCCCACCGGGCCTACAATGAGCAGTTCTTC. Its protein is CAGDSGQGPHRAYNEQFF.

Comments on this clone: One end of the junction varies from germline; a read error may be responsible. This chain links TRBV19 with TRBJ2-1; possible D gene TRBD1, 6 bases. Germline lookup yields CDR1 LNHDA and CDR2 SQIVND (reference sequence). This CDR3 has 14 amino acids. The CDR3 DNA reads TGTGCCAGTAGCCACAGGGCGTACAACAAGGAGCAGTTCTTC. Its protein product is CASSHRAYNKEQFF.